Listed here are 17 T cell receptor beta chains from one sample, sequenced in a study of Ad26.COV2.S vaccination and SARS-CoV-2 variants. The method was immunoSEQ multiplex PCR; TCRdb's version includes in-frame clones alone and lacks a portion of them. Among around 140,000 clones listed, 75% to 90% were seen once. This specimen consisted of peripheral blood, obtained after recovery from COVID-19. These receptors came from a human donor who had recovered from COVID-19.

This chain links TRBV3-1 (or the pseudogene TRBV3-2) with TRBJ2-3; 12 positions match TRBD2. After removal of 4 bases from V and 0 bases from J, the junction contained 17 bases not matched to a gene. The CDR3 loop spans 21 amino acids. Germline assignment: CDR1 LGHDT and CDR2 YNNKEL (reference sequence). In nucleotides, the CDR3 is TGTGCCAGCAGCCTCCAGGGGCCTAGCGGGGGGGCATCCTCTAGCACAGATACGCAGTATTTT. This encodes CASSLQGPSGGASSSTDTQYF.

J is TRBJ2-3 and V is TRBV5-6, with D perhaps matching TRBD2 (7 bases). CDR3 size: 17 residues. The germline gives CDR1 SGHDT, CDR2 YYEEEE. V lost 8 bases to trimming and J lost 1 base, with 23 bases between them. CDR3 region: CARSGAGAGAGTDTQYF. As DNA, the CDR3 is TGTGCCAGATCGGGGGCGGGGGCCGGCGCGGGCACAGATACGCAGTATTTT.

V usage is TRBV5-8 and J usage is TRBJ2-3; TRBD2 matches at 13 bases. The CDR3 runs 16 residues. Unmatched junction bases numbered 7, after V lost 5 bases and J lost 4 bases. Germline V gene lookup returns CDR1 SGHTS and CDR2 YDEGEE. In DNA, the CDR3 is TGTGCCAGCAGTCTCTGGACTAGCGGGGGCGCAGATACGCAGTATTTT. Protein sequence: CASSLWTSGGADTQYF.

The chain has TRBV19 and TRBJ1-2, with a tentative D call TRBD1 (6 bases). Germline CDR1 LNHDA, CDR2 SQIVND (reference sequence). Trimming removed 4 bases at V and 4 bases at J, with 16 bases between. The CDR3 sequence is 15 residues long. The CDR3 here is CASSTLDSYFYGYTF. The DNA of the CDR3 is TGTGCCAGTAGTACACTGGACAGCTACTTCTATGGCTACACCTTC.

The CDR3 DNA reads as TGTGCCAGCAGCGTAGCGCCAGGCCGTGGAAACACCATATATTTT. Protein sequence: CASSVAPGRGNTIYF. V usage is TRBV9 and J usage is TRBJ1-3; no definite D call. V was cut by 0 bases and J by 3 bases, with 10 bases left in between. The CDR3 runs to 15 residues. CDR1 is SGDLS, CDR2 YYNGEE, per germline. The full variable domain, rest sourced from reference TRBV9 and TRBJ1-3, is DSGVTQTPKHLITATGQRVTLRCSPRSGDLSVYWYQQSLDQGLQFLIQYYNGEERAKGNILERFSAQQFPDLHSELNLSSLELGDSALYFCASSVAPGRGNTIYFGEGSWLTVV.

The chain combines TRBV5-6 with TRBJ1-5; D remains ambiguous. Trimming took off 5 bases at V and 3 bases at J, with 12 bases between the two ends. Germline V gene lookup returns CDR1 SGHDT and CDR2 YYEEEE. The CDR3 runs 14 residues. The CDR3 loop is CASRLWGSNQPQHF. The CDR3 coding sequence is TGTGCCAGCAGGCTGTGGGGTTCCAATCAGCCCCAGCATTTT.

The chain employs TRBV5-5 and TRBJ2-3; 14 nucleotides match TRBD2. The CDR3 totals 17 residues. After removal of 5 bases from V and 6 bases from J, the junction contained 11 bases not matched to a gene. Germline-derived CDR1 and CDR2 are SGHKS and YYEKEE (reference sequence). CDR3 in DNA: TGTGCCAGCAGTCCTCAAGGACTAGCGGGGGGCCCTGATACGCAGTATTTT. Protein product: CASSPQGLAGGPDTQYF.

This chain joins TRBV28 and TRBJ2-3; 15 nucleotides match TRBD2. This CDR3 contains 20 residues. After removal of 2 bases from V and 2 bases from J, the junction contained 11 bases not matched to a gene. Germline values: CDR1 MDHEN, CDR2 SYDVKM. The CDR3 region is CASSLRPGLAGGRLTDTQYF. The CDR3 DNA sequence: TGTGCCAGCAGTTTACGACCGGGACTAGCGGGGGGCCGCCTCACAGATACGCAGTATTTT.

J is TRBJ2-7 and V is TRBV6-2 or TRBV6-3, with 8 positions matching TRBD1. Trimming at V came to 2 bases and at J to 0 bases, leaving 9 bases not matched to a gene. From germline, CDR1 is MNHEY and CDR2 SVGEGT. CDR3 size: 17 residues. The CDR3 sequence is CASSYRYRGQVSYEQYF. CDR3 bases: TGTGCCAGCAGTTACAGGTATCGGGGACAGGTCTCCTACGAGCAGTACTTC.

In this sample, this clone turned up once. V and J are TRBV6-5 and TRBJ1-5; 7 bases fit TRBD1. Germline CDR1 is MNHEY and CDR2 is SVGAGI. The CDR3 consists of 15 residues. With V trimmed by 6 bases and J by 1 base, 6 bases remained unmatched. The CDR3 DNA reads as TGTGCCAGCAGACCCCAGGGGGAAAGCAATCAGCCCCAGCATTTT. It yields the protein CASRPQGESNQPQHF.

The V call is TRBV28, the J call TRBJ2-7; D assignment may be TRBD1 or TRBD2 (6 bases each). Germline V gene data show CDR1 as MDHEN and CDR2 as SYDVKM. The CDR3 is 15 residues long. The V gene lost 4 bases and the J gene lost 5 bases, with 18 bases spanning the gap. CDR3 region: CASSSGSSRGDEQYF. The DNA of the CDR3 is TGTGCCAGCAGTTCAGGATCTAGTAGGGGGGACGAGCAGTACTTC.

This CDR3 reads CATSKGQGVAKNIQYF. DNA of the CDR3: TGTGCCACCAGCAAAGGACAGGGGGTAGCCAAAAACATTCAGTACTTC. The chain links TRBV15 to TRBJ2-4, with TRBD1 identical over 10 bases. Germline loops: CDR1 LNHNV, CDR2 YYDKDF (reference sequence). The CDR3 extends over 16 amino acids. V lost 4 bases, J lost 0 bases, and 3 bases stayed unmatched.

CDR3: CASAGQGAGELFF. CDR3 in DNA: TGTGCCTCCGCGGGGCAGGGAGCCGGGGAGCTGTTTTTT. V and J are TRBV30 and TRBJ2-2, with D tentatively TRBD2 (6 bases). This CDR3 comprises 13 residues. V was cut by 7 bases and J by 6 bases, with 15 bases left in between. Germline V gene lookup returns CDR1 GTSNPN and CDR2 SVGIG (reference sequence). The full variable domain, with the rest looked up from reference TRBV30 and TRBJ2-2, is SQTIHQWPATLVQPVGSPLSLECTVEGTSNPNLYWYRQAAGRGLQLLFYSVGIGQISSEVPQNLSASRPQDRQFILSSKKLLLSDSGFYLCASAGQGAGELFFGEGSRLTVL.

V and J are TRBV18 and TRBJ2-1; 10 bases line up with TRBD2. The CDR3 covers 17 residues. J was trimmed by 2 bases and V by 1 base; bases with no gene match: 5. Germline V lookup: CDR1 KGHSH, CDR2 LQKENI. The CDR3 here is CASSPQLAGGTYNEQFF. CDR3 nucleotides: TGTGCCAGCTCACCACAGTTAGCGGGGGGTACCTACAATGAGCAGTTCTTC.

The chain links TRBV7-2 to TRBJ1-1; TRBD1 matches 11 bases. V shed 6 bases and J 0 bases; nucleotides not matched to a gene: 6. This CDR3 contains 16 residues. Germline V gene data show CDR1 as SGHTA and CDR2 as FQGNSA. CDR3 sequence reads: CASRGQGERVNTEAFF. DNA for the CDR3: TGTGCCAGCAGGGGACAGGGGGAGAGGGTGAACACTGAAGCTTTCTTT.

V gene TRBV25-1 combines with J gene TRBJ1-1, with D possibly TRBD1 on 6 matching bases. CDR3 length: 12 amino acids. Germline V gene lookup returns CDR1 MGHDK and CDR2 SYGVNS. V lost 6 bases and J lost 5, with 10 bases in between. The CDR3 loop reads CASRQGVTEAFF. The CDR3 DNA follows: TGTGCCAGCAGACAGGGTGTAACTGAAGCTTTCTTT. Looking up the rest from reference TRBV25-1 and TRBJ1-1 gives the full variable domain: EADIYQTPRYLVIGTGKKITLECSQTMGHDKMYWYQQDPGMELHLIHYSYGVNSTEKGDLSSESTVSRIRTEHFPLTLESARPSHTSQYLCASRQGVTEAFFGQGTRLTVV.

The CDR3 is CAGRGGLNTEAFF. CDR3 bases: TGTGCCGGCCGCGGGGGGCTGAACACTGAAGCTTTCTTT. This chain joins TRBV7-8 and TRBJ1-1; the D gene is possibly TRBD1 (6 bases). Germline CDR1 reads SGHVS; CDR2 reads FQNEAQ. The CDR3 sequence is 13 residues long. V shed 11 bases and J shed 0 bases, with 13 bases lying between them.